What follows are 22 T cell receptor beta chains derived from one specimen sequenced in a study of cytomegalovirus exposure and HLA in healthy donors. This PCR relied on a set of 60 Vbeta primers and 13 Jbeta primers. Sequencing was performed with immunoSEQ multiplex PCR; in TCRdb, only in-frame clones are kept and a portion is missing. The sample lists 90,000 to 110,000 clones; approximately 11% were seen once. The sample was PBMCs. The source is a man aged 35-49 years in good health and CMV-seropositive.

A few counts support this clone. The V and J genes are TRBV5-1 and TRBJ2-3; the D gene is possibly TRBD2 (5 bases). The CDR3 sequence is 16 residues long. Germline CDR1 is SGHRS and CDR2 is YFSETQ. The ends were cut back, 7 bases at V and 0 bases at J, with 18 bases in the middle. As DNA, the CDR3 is TGCGCCAGCGATCCTCGGGGTTGGTCTAGCACAGATACGCAGTATTTT. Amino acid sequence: CASDPRGWSSTDTQYF.

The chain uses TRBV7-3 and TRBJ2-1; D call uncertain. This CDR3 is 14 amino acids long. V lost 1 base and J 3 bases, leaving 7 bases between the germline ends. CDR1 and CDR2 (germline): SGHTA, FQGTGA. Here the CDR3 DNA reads TGTGCCAGCAGCTTAAGGGCAGACTACAATGAGCAGTTCTTC. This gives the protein CASSLRADYNEQFF. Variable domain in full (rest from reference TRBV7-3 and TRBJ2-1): GAGVSQTPSNKVTEKGKYVELRCDPISGHTALYWYRQSLGQGPEFLIYFQGTGAADDSGLPNDRFFAVRPEGSVSTLKIQRTERGDSAVYLCASSLRADYNEQFFGPGTRLTVL.

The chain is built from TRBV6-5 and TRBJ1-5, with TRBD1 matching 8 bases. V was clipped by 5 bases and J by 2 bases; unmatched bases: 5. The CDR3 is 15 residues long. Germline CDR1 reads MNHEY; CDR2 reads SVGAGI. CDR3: CASSRTGSGNQPQHF. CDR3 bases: TGTGCCAGCAGTAGGACAGGGTCTGGCAATCAGCCCCAGCATTTT.

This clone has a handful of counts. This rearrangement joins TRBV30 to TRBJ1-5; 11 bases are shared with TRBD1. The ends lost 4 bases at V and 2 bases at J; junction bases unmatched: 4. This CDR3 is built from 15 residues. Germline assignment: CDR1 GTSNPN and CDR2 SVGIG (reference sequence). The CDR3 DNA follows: TGTGCCTGGACCGGGACAGGGGGAGGCAATCAGCCCCAGCATTTT. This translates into CAWTGTGGGNQPQHF.

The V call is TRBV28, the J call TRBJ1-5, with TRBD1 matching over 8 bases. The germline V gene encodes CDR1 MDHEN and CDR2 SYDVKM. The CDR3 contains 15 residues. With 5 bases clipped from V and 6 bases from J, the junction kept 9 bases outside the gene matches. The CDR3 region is CASSPLDRGRQPQHF. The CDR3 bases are TGTGCCAGCAGTCCACTCGACAGGGGCCGTCAGCCCCAGCATTTT.

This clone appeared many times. CDR3 nucleotides: TGTGCCAGCAGTGAATCCGGGACAGGGTATGAAAAACTGTTTTTT. Amino acid sequence: CASSESGTGYEKLFF. The chain joins TRBV2 to TRBJ1-4; 9 nucleotides align to TRBD1. Germline lookup yields CDR1 SNHLY and CDR2 FYNNEI. V was pared by 2 bases and J by 6 bases, with 4 bases of the junction left unmatched. The CDR3 extends over 15 amino acids.

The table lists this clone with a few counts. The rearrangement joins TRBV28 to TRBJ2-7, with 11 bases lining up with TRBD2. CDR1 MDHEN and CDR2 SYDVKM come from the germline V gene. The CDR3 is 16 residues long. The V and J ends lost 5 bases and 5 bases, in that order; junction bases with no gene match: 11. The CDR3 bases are TGTGCCAGCAGTCCTCATTTACTAGCGGGGGCCAACGAGCAGTACTTC. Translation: CASSPHLLAGANEQYF.

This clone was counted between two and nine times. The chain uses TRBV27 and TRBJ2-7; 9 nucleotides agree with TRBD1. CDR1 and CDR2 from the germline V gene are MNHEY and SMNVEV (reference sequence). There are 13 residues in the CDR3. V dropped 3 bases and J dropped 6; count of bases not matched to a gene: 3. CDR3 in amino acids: CASSFGTGTEQYF. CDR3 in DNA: TGTGCCAGCAGTTTCGGGACAGGGACCGAGCAGTACTTC.

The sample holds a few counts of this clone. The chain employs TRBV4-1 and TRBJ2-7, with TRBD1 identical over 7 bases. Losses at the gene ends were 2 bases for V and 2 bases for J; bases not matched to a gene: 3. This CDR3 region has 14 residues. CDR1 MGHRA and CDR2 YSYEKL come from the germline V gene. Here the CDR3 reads CASSQRDSAYEQYF. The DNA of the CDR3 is TGCGCCAGCAGCCAACGGGACAGCGCCTACGAGCAGTACTTC.

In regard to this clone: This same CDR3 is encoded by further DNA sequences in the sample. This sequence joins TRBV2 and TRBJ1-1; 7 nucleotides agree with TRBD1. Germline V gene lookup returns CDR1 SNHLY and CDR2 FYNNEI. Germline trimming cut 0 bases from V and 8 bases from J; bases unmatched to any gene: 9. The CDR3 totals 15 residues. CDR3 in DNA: TGTGCCAGCAGTGAAGCACAGGGGTTGAACTCCGAAGCTTTCTTT. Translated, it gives CASSEAQGLNSEAFF. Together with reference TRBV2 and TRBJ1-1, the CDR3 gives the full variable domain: EPEVTQTPSHQVTQMGQEVILRCVPISNHLYFYWYRQILGQKVEFLVSFYNNEISEKSEIFDDQFSVERPDGSNFTLKIRSTKLEDSAMYFCASSEAQGLNSEAFFGQGTRLTVV.

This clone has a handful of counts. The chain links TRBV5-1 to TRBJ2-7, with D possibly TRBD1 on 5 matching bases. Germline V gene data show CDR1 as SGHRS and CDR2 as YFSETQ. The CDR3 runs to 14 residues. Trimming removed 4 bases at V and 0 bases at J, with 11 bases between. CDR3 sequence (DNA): TGCGCCAGCAGCCCAGGGCGGTTCTCCTACGAGCAGTACTTC. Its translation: CASSPGRFSYEQYF.

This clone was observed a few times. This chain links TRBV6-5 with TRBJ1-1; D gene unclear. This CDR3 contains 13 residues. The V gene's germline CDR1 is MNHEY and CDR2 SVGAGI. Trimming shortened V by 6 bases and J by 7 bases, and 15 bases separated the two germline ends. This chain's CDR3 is CASSRTDGGEAFF. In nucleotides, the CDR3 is TGTGCCAGCAGCCGAACCGACGGCGGTGAAGCTTTCTTT.

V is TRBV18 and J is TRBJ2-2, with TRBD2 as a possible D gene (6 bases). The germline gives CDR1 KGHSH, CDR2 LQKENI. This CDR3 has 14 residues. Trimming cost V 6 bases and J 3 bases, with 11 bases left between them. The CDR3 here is CASSPGGYTGELFF. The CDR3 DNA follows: TGTGCCAGCTCGCCAGGAGGGTACACCGGGGAGCTGTTTTTT.

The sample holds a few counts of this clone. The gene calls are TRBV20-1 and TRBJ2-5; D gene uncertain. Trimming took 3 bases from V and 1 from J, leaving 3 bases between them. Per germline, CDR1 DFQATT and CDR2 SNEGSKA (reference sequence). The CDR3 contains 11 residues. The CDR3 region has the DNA TGCAGTGCTAGTCTCCAAGAGACCCAGTACTTC. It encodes CSASLQETQYF.

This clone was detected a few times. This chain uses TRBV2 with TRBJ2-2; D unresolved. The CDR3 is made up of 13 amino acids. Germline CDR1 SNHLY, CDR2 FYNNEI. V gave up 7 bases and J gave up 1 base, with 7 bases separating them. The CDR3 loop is CASMPENTGELFF. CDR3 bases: TGTGCCAGCATGCCAGAGAACACCGGGGAGCTGTTTTTT. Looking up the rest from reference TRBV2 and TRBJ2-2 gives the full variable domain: EPEVTQTPSHQVTQMGQEVILRCVPISNHLYFYWYRQILGQKVEFLVSFYNNEISEKSEIFDDQFSVERPDGSNFTLKIRSTKLEDSAMYFCASMPENTGELFFGEGSRLTVL.

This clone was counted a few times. CDR3 in DNA: TGCGCCAGCAGCTATAGCGGGAGTCAGTACGAGCAGTACTTC. This encodes CASSYSGSQYEQYF. The chain joins TRBV5-1 to TRBJ2-7; TRBD2 agrees at 9 bases. With 3 bases clipped from V and 4 bases from J, the junction kept 5 bases outside the gene matches. The CDR3 covers 14 residues. The germline V gene encodes CDR1 SGHRS and CDR2 YFSETQ.

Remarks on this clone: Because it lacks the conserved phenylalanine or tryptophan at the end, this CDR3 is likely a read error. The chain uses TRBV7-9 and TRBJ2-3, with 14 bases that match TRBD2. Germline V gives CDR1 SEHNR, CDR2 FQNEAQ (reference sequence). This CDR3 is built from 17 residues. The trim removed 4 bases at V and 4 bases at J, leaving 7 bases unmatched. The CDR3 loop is CASSSGTSGRGADTQYV. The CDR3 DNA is TGTGCCAGCAGCTCCGGGACTAGCGGGAGAGGAGCAGATACGCAGTATGTT.

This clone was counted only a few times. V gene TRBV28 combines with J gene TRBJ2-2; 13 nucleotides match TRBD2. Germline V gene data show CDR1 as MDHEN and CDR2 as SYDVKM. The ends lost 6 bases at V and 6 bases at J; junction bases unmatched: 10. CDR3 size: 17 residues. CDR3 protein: CASSYQLAGGPAGELFF. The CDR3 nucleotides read TGTGCCAGCAGCTACCAACTAGCGGGAGGGCCAGCCGGGGAGCTGTTTTTT.

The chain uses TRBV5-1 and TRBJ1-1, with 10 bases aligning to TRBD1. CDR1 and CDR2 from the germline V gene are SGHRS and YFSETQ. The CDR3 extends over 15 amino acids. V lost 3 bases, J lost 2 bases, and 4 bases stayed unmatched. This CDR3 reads CASSSWTGGNTEAFF. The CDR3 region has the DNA TGCGCCAGCAGCTCCTGGACAGGGGGTAACACTGAAGCTTTCTTT.

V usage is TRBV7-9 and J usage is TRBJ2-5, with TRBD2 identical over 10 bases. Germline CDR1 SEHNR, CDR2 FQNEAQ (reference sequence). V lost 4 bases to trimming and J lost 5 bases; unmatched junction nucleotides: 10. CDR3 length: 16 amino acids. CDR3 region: CASSSPPSGSWETQYF. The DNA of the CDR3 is TGTGCCAGCAGCTCCCCGCCTAGCGGGAGTTGGGAGACCCAGTACTTC.

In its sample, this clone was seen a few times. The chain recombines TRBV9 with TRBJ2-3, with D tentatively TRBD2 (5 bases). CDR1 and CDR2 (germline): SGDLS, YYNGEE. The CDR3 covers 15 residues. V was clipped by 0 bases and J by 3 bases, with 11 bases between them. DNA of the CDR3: TGTGCCAGCAGCGTAGAAGGGAGTATGACAGATACGCAGTATTTT. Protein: CASSVEGSMTDTQYF.

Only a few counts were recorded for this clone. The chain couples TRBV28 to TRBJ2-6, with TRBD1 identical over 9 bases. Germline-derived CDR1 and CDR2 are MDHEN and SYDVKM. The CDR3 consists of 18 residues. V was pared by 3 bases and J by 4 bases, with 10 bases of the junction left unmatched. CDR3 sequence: CASSFPTGGSRGANVLTF. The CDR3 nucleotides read TGTGCCAGCAGTTTCCCGACAGGGGGATCGAGAGGGGCCAACGTCCTGACTTTC.